This entry is about one T cell receptor (beta chain). In the original analysis: Reference gene primer amplification gave estimated nucleated cell counts. Produced via immunoSEQ multiplex PCR; TCRdb's table is partial and in-frame only. That table is the source of V, J and clone size, and D and trimming were worked out from the DNA. The data show 250,000 to 300,000 clones, around 81% seen once. CDR3 size: 18 residues. V lost 4 bases and J lost 6; bases outside the gene matches: 17. The germline V gene encodes CDR1 KGHSH and CDR2 LQKENI. This sample is drawn from a study of blood T cell repertoires in COVID-19. Study as a whole: There were acute and convalescent COVID-19 samples, and they came from the United States, Italy and Spain. From T cells, B-cell-depleted T cells, or PBMCs came the material, which was cDNA or gDNA.

The genes are TRBV18 and TRBJ2-1; 8 nucleotides line up with TRBD2. Sequenced material: peripheral blood. The TCR originated in an older woman with active or convalescent COVID-19. CDR3 sequence reads: CASSQRGGRSSDGNEQFF. CDR3 nucleotide sequence: TGTGCCAGCTCACAACGGGGGGGCCGTTCCTCGGATGGCAATGAGCAGTTCTTC.